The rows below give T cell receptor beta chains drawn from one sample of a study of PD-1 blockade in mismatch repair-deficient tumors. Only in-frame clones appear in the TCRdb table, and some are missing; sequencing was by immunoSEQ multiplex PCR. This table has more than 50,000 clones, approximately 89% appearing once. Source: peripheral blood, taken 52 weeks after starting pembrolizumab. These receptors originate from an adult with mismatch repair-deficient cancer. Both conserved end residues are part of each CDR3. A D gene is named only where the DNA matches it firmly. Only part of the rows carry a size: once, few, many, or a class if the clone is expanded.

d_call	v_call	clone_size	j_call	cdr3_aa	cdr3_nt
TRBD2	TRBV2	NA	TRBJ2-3	CASSEVGREDYTDTQYF	TGTGCCAGCAGTGAAGTAGGGCGGGAGGACTACACAGATACGCAGTATTTT
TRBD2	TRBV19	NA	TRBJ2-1	CASSLGLAGGRLYNEQFF	TGTGCCAGTTCTTTAGGACTAGCGGGAGGGCGGTTATACAATGAGCAGTTCTTC
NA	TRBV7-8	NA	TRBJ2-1	CASSLWAEQGRGEQFF	TGTGCCAGCAGCTTATGGGCGGAGCAAGGTAGGGGTGAGCAGTTCTTC
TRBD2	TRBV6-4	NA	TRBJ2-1	CASSDESGSGHEQFF	TGTGCCAGCAGTGACGAGAGCGGGAGCGGGCATGAGCAGTTCTTC
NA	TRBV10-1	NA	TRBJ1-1	CASSWTTGRNTEAFF	TGCGCCAGCAGTTGGACTACAGGGAGGAACACTGAAGCTTTCTTT
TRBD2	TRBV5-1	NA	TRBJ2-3	CASSLYLAGGSTDTQYF	TGCGCCAGCAGCTTGTACCTAGCGGGAGGGAGCACAGATACGCAGTATTTT
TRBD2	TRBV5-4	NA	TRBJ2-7	CASSLEAGGAYEQYF	TGTGCCAGCAGCTTGGAAGCGGGAGGCGCCTACGAGCAGTACTTC
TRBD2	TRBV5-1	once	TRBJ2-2	CASSLGSGLNTGELFF	TGCGCCAGCAGCTTGGGTTCGGGACTAAACACCGGGGAGCTGTTTTTT
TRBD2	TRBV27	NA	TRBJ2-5	CASSSTSGRARETQYF	TGTGCCAGCAGTTCGACTAGCGGGAGGGCCCGGGAGACCCAGTACTTC
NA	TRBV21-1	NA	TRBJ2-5	CASSGPGLAGVEETQYF	TGTGCCAGCAGCGGGCCGGGACTAGCGGGAGTTGAGGAGACCCAGTACTTC
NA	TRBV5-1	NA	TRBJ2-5	CASSLVGRQETQYF	TGCGCCAGCAGCTTGGTAGGCAGGCAAGAGACCCAGTACTTC
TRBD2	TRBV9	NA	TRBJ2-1	CASSAGGLAYNEQFF	TGTGCCAGCAGCGCCGGGGGACTAGCTTACAATGAGCAGTTCTTC
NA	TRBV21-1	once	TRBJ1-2	CASSSYSKGYTF	TGTGCCAGCAGCAGCTATTCAAAGGGCTACACCTTC
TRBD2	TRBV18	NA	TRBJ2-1	CASSPEASRELVEQFF	TGTGCCAGCTCACCAGAAGCCTCGCGGGAGCTTGTTGAGCAGTTCTTC
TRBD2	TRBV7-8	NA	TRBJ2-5	CASSLLAGGYQETQYF	TGTGCCAGCAGCTTACTAGCGGGAGGATACCAAGAGACCCAGTACTTC
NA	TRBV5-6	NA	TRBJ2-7	CASSGQTRGSYEQYF	TGTGCCAGCAGCGGCCAGACCCGAGGGTCTTACGAGCAGTACTTC
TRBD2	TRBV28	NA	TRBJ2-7	CASTWTSGNLYEQYF	TGTGCCAGCACCTGGACTAGCGGGAACCTCTACGAGCAGTACTTC
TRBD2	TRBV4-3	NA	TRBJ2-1	CASSQSAGGPHEQFF	TGCGCCAGCAGCCAATCGGCGGGAGGGCCTCATGAGCAGTTCTTC
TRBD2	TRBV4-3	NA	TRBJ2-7	CASSQVASGSYEQYF	TGCGCCAGCAGCCAAGTTGCTAGCGGCTCCTACGAGCAGTACTTC
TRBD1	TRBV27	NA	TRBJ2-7	CASSKTGTGFDEQYF	TGTGCCAGCAGTAAAACCGGGACAGGGTTTGACGAGCAGTACTTC
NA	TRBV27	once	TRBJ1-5	CASSLTGSGNQPQHF	TGTGCCAGCAGTTTAACAGGGTCCGGCAATCAGCCCCAGCATTTT
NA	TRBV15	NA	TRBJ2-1	CATSRGLGGSYNEQFF	TGTGCCACCAGCAGAGGGTTGGGGGGCAGCTACAATGAGCAGTTCTTC
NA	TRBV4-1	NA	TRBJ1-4	CASSPTVTNEKLFF	TGCGCCAGCAGCCCGACGGTAACTAATGAAAAACTGTTTTTT
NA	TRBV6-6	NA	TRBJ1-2	CASNPFGPTRGYGYTF	TGTGCCAGCAACCCCTTCGGGCCGACCCGGGGCTATGGCTACACCTTC
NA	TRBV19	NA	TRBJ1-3	CASSIGGAYSGNTIYF	TGTGCCAGTAGTATAGGCGGGGCTTACTCTGGAAACACCATATATTTT
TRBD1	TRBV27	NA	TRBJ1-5	CASSFIGGDQPQHF	TGTGCCAGCAGTTTCATAGGGGGCGATCAGCCCCAGCATTTT
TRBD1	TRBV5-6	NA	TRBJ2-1	CASSSSTGGFIHGYNEQFF	TGTGCCAGCAGCTCTTCGACAGGGGGCTTTATCCACGGATACAATGAGCAGTTCTTC
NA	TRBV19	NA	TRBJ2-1	CASSAGQSYNEQFF	TGTGCCAGTAGTGCCGGACAGTCCTACAATGAGCAGTTCTTC
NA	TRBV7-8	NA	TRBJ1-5	CASSLGRYSNQPQHF	TGTGCCAGCAGCTTAGGCAGGTATAGCAATCAGCCCCAGCATTTT
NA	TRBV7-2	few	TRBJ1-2	CASSLVDPANYGYTF	TGTGCCAGCAGCCTCGTCGACCCTGCTAACTATGGCTACACCTTC
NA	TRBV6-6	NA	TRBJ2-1	CASNNLGGLYNEQFF	TGTGCCAGCAACAACTTGGGGGGACTTTACAATGAGCAGTTCTTC
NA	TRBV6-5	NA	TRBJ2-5	CASSYSLGGFKETQYF	TGTGCCAGCAGTTACTCACTGGGGGGTTTTAAAGAGACCCAGTACTTC
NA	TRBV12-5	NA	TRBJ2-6	CASYQPGGGGLYSGANVLTF	TGTGCTAGTTATCAGCCCGGGGGAGGCGGGTTATACTCTGGGGCCAACGTCCTGACTTTC
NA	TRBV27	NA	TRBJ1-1	CASTTVGGNTEAFF	TGTGCCAGCACCACAGTGGGGGGGAACACTGAAGCTTTCTTT
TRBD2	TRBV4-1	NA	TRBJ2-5	CASSQDHGGGPRETQYF	TGCGCCAGCAGCCAAGATCATGGGGGAGGGCCGCGAGAGACCCAGTACTTC
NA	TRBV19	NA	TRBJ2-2	CASSIVSGAGELFF	TGTGCCAGTAGTATAGTATCAGGGGCCGGGGAGCTGTTTTTT
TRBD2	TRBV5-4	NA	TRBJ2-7	CASSHRTSGRFEQYF	TGTGCCAGCAGCCATCGGACTAGCGGGAGATTTGAGCAGTACTTC
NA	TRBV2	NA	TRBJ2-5	CASRERLVQETQYF	TGTGCCAGCAGGGAAAGACTAGTCCAAGAGACCCAGTACTTC
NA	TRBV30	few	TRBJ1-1	CAWSALYEAFF	TGTGCCTGGAGTGCCTTATATGAAGCTTTCTTT
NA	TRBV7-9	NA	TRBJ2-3	CASSNAGTAGTDTQYF	TGTGCCAGCAGCAACGCGGGGACAGCCGGCACAGATACGCAGTATTTT
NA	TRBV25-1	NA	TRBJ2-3	CASSDPSTDSSTDTQYF	TGTGCCAGCAGTGACCCCTCGACGGATTCTAGCACAGATACGCAGTATTTT
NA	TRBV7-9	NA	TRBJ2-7	CASSSSSYEQYF	TGTGCCAGCAGCTCGAGCTCCTACGAGCAGTACTTC